Listed here are 19 T cell receptor beta chains from one sample, sequenced in a study of T-cell memory formation after mild COVID-19 (dated by TCRdb to the early 2020s). Library generation was performed with 5' RACE. Sequenced on an Illumina NovaSeq 6000. The public reads were reprocessed in TCRdb via fastp at Q25 and MiXCR, keeping in-frame beta chains. CDR3 protein sequences are deduplicated, and each keeps its most common genes and DNA. Present in this sample are around 340,000 distinct CDR3 sequences, roughly an eighth of which were seen just once. The ten biggest clones cover 22% of the sample. The sample taken for sequencing was PBMCs or a T cell subset sorted from them (not recorded which). The receptors were gathered from a young man who had mild COVID-19 (a few samples of this study predate the infection). The sample titles of this study are shuffled in the database, so cell type and time point are left out; the donor was told from shared clones.

This clonotype was observed at least ten times. The CDR3 coding sequence is TGCGCCAGCAGCCAGACGACAGAATCAAACTATGGCTACACCTTC. Translated: CASSQTTESNYGYTF. The V call is TRBV4-1, the J call TRBJ1-2, with D possibly being TRBD1 (5 bases). Trimming removed 3 bases from V and 2 bases from J, with 13 bases in between. The CDR3 spans 15 residues. Germline V CDR1 and CDR2: MGHRA, YSYEKL.

The rearrangement links TRBV5-5 to TRBJ2-5; D not certain. The V end was cut by 4 bases, the J end by 2 bases, with 12 bases between. This CDR3 is 14 amino acids long. The germline gives CDR1 SGHKS, CDR2 YYEKEE (reference sequence). The CDR3 nucleotides are TGTGCCAGCAGCCCGGGTCCGGCTCAAGAGACCCAGTACTTC. Its protein product is CASSPGPAQETQYF.

This clonotype showed up just a few times. The V and J genes are TRBV7-6 and TRBJ2-2; TRBD1 aligns across 8 bases. The CDR3 length is 18 residues. Germline lookup yields CDR1 SGHVS and CDR2 FNYEAQ. Trimming at V came to 0 bases and at J to 11 bases, leaving 17 bases not matched to a gene. Written as DNA, the CDR3 is TGTGCCAGCAGCTTAGCAATTCAGGGGGCGCGGACCCCGGGCGAGCTGTTTTTT. As protein: CASSLAIQGARTPGELFF.

The chain recombines TRBV5-4 with TRBJ1-2, with D hard to call. Germline V CDR1 and CDR2: SGHNT, YYREEE (reference sequence). V lost 0 bases and J lost 6, with 12 bases in between. The CDR3 has 14 residues. Written as DNA, the CDR3 is TGTGCCAGCAGCTTGGCCCCTAAGACCGATGGCTACACCTTC. Its protein product is CASSLAPKTDGYTF.

There are a few counts of this clonotype. The chain is built from TRBV5-4 and TRBJ2-7, with no clear D. Trimming shortened V by 4 bases and J by 0 bases, and 8 bases separated the two germline ends. The CDR3 runs to 13 residues. Per the germline V gene, CDR1 is SGHNT and CDR2 is YYREEE (reference sequence). The CDR3 is CASSTAASYEQYV. In DNA form, the CDR3 reads TGTGCCAGCAGCACAGCTGCCTCCTACGAGCAGTACGTC.

This clonotype was recorded a few times. J is TRBJ1-1 and V is TRBV12-3 or TRBV12-4; D uncertain. The CDR3 sequence is 14 residues long. The V end was cut by 6 bases, the J end by 1 base, with 12 bases between. The CDR3 region has the DNA TGTGCCAGCAGCCCAGGACTTACGAACACTGAAGCTTTCTTT. Its protein is CASSPGLTNTEAFF.

The genes are TRBV5-1 and TRBJ2-1, with D uncertain. The CDR3 covers 18 residues. Trimming stripped 0 bases from V and 2 bases from J, with 18 bases between. Looked up from germline, CDR1 is SGHRS and CDR2 is YFSETQ. This CDR3 reads CASSLDRAVLTTYNEQFF. In nucleotides, the CDR3 is TGCGCCAGCAGCTTGGATCGGGCGGTATTGACAACCTACAATGAGCAGTTCTTC.

The J gene is TRBJ2-5, the V gene TRBV20-1, with TRBD2 identical over 10 bases. This CDR3 has 17 residues. The ends lost 0 bases at V and 4 bases at J; junction bases unmatched: 11. CDR1 and CDR2 from the germline V gene are DFQATT and SNEGSKA (reference sequence). The CDR3 spells CSARDRGLAAHRETQYF. CDR3 DNA: TGCAGTGCTAGAGATCGTGGACTAGCGGCCCACAGAGAGACCCAGTACTTC.

This clonotype was seen a few times. The gene calls are TRBV24-1 and TRBJ2-3, with TRBD2 identical over 12 bases. The CDR3 loop spans 19 amino acids. The V and J ends lost 3 bases and 2 bases, in that order; junction bases with no gene match: 11. The germline CDR1 and CDR2 sequences are KGHDR and SFDVKD. The DNA for the CDR3 is TGTGCCACCAGTGATGCGACTAGCGGGGGCTACCCCTCCACAGATACGCAGTATTTT. Translation gives CATSDATSGGYPSTDTQYF.

V and J are TRBV7-6 and TRBJ2-7; 11 bases line up with TRBD1. Trimming removed 5 bases from V and 6 bases from J; junction bases left unmatched: 9. The CDR3 consists of 15 residues. Germline lookup yields CDR1 SGHVS and CDR2 FNYEAQ. DNA for the CDR3: TGTGCCAGCAGCGCGAAGGGGACAGGGGGACGCGAGCAGTACTTC. Translating gives CASSAKGTGGREQYF.

In this sample, this clonotype turned up a few times. V and J are TRBV4-1 and TRBJ2-5; D possibly corresponds to TRBD1 (6 bases). The CDR3 runs to 15 residues. The V and J ends lost 2 bases and 4 bases respectively, with 14 bases between them. Germline lookup yields CDR1 MGHRA and CDR2 YSYEKL. The CDR3 sequence is CASSQMGASVETQYF. The CDR3 region has the DNA TGCGCCAGCAGCCAAATGGGGGCTTCGGTAGAGACCCAGTACTTC.

This clonotype was observed a few times. The V call is TRBV5-1, the J call TRBJ2-3; maybe TRBD2 (7 bases). Germline CDR1 and CDR2: SGHRS and YFSETQ. V was cut by 2 bases and J by 4 bases, with 14 bases left in between. The CDR3 length is 15 residues. The CDR3 loop is CASSFGGQVADTQYF. The DNA of the CDR3 is TGCGCCAGCAGCTTCGGGGGGCAAGTGGCAGATACGCAGTATTTT.

This clonotype appeared many times. This chain joins TRBV6-2 or TRBV6-3 and TRBJ2-3; no firm D call. CDR1 is MNHEY and CDR2 is SVGEGT in the germline V gene. The germline V and J ends were trimmed by 4 bases and 6 bases, with 11 bases remaining between them. CDR3 length: 13 residues. The DNA of the CDR3 is TGTGCCAGCAGTTCCAATGAGGCCGATACGCAGTATTTT. This encodes CASSSNEADTQYF.

The V and J genes are TRBV18 and TRBJ1-1, with D unresolved. Germline V CDR1 and CDR2: KGHSH, LQKENI. The CDR3 has 13 amino acids. V lost 5 bases and J lost 3, with 10 bases in between. The CDR3 DNA reads TGTGCCAGCTCAGGAAACCCGGACACTGAAGCTTTCTTT. Translating it yields CASSGNPDTEAFF.

This clonotype was observed a few times. V and J are TRBV6-6 and TRBJ2-3, with TRBD1 matching 7 bases. The CDR3 runs 14 residues. CDR1 and CDR2 (germline): MNHNY, SVGAGI (reference sequence). J gave up 1 base and V 5 bases, and 3 bases lay outside the gene matches. The CDR3 here is CASSTGQGTDTQYF. CDR3 DNA: TGTGCCAGCAGTACTGGACAGGGCACAGATACGCAGTATTTT.

In this sample, this clonotype turned up a few times. The chain recombines TRBV10-2 with TRBJ1-2; D gene uncertain. The V end was cut by 4 bases, the J end by 2 bases, with 11 bases between. The CDR3 loop spans 14 amino acids. In germline, CDR1 is WSHSY, CDR2 SAAADI. The CDR3 sequence: CASSVRGRNYGYTF. DNA for the CDR3: TGCGCCAGCAGTGTCCGCGGGAGAAACTATGGCTACACCTTC.

This clonotype has only a few counts. The chain joins TRBV27 to TRBJ1-6, with 8 bases fitting TRBD1. The CDR3 has 15 amino acids. The V and J ends lost 5 bases and 7 bases, in that order; junction bases with no gene match: 7. Germline V lookup: CDR1 MNHEY, CDR2 SMNVEV (reference sequence). The CDR3 region is CASSTRTGRNSPLHF. In nucleotides, the CDR3 is TGTGCCAGCAGTACCCGGACAGGGCGGAATTCACCCCTCCACTTT.

The rearrangement links TRBV4-1 to TRBJ2-5; 8 nucleotides line up with TRBD2. V was pared by 4 bases and J by 4 bases, with 11 bases of the junction left unmatched. Germline assignment: CDR1 MGHRA and CDR2 YSYEKL. This CDR3 region has 16 residues. CDR3 protein: CASSLTTGLVGETQYF. CDR3 nucleotide sequence: TGCGCCAGCAGCCTAACCACGGGACTAGTGGGAGAGACCCAGTACTTC.

The count of this clonotype is one. The V gene is TRBV18, the J gene TRBJ1-2; possibly TRBD1 for D (5 bases). Germline CDR1 reads KGHSH; CDR2 reads LQKENI. V was clipped by 3 bases and J by 0 bases, with 14 bases between them. The CDR3 has 16 residues. The CDR3 protein is CASSPRGTEANYGYTF. Written as DNA, the CDR3 is TGTGCCAGCTCACCCCGCGGGACTGAAGCTAACTATGGCTACACCTTC.